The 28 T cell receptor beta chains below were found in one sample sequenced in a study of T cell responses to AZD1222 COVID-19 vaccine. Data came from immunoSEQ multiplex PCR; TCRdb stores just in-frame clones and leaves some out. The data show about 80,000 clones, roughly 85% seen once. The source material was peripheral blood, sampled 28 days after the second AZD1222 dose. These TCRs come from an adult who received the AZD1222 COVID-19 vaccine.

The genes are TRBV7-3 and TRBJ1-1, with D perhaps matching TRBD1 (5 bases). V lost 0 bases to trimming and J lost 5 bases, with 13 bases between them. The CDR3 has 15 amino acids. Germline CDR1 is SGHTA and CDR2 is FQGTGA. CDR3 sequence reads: CASSLTPGLGTEAFF. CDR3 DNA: TGTGCCAGCAGCTTAACTCCAGGGTTGGGAACTGAAGCTTTCTTT.

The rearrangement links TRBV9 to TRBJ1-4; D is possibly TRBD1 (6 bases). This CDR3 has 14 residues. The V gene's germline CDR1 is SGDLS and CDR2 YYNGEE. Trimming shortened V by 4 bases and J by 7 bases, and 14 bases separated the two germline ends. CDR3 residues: CASSPSIGGEKLFF. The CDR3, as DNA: TGTGCCAGCAGCCCCTCGATAGGGGGTGAAAAACTGTTTTTT.

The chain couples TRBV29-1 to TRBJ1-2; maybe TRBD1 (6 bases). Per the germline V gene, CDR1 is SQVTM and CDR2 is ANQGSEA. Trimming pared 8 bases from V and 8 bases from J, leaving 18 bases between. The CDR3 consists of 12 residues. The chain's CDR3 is CSIWTEGRGYTF. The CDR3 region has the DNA TGCAGCATATGGACAGAAGGGAGAGGCTACACCTTC.

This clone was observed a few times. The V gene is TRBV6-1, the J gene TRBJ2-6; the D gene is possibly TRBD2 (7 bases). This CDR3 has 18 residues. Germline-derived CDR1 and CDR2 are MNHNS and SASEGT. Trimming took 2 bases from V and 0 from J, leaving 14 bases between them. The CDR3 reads CASSESGTLFSGANVLTF. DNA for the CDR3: TGTGCCAGCAGTGAAAGCGGGACATTATTCTCTGGGGCCAACGTCCTGACTTTC.

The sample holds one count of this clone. The chain's CDR3 is CASMAGGSNEQFF. The DNA of the CDR3 is TGTGCCAGCATGGCAGGGGGATCGAATGAGCAGTTCTTC. The chain couples TRBV27 to TRBJ2-1; 7 bases line up with TRBD1. The CDR3 runs to 13 residues. Germline CDR1 and CDR2: MNHEY and SMNVEV (reference sequence). J was trimmed by 7 bases and V by 7 bases; bases with no gene match: 7.

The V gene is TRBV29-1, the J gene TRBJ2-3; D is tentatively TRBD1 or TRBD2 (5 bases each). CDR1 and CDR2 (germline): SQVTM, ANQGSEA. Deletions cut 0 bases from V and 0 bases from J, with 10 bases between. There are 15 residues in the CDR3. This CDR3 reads CSVEDLGTSTDTQYF. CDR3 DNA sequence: TGCAGCGTTGAAGATCTTGGGACCAGCACAGATACGCAGTATTTT.

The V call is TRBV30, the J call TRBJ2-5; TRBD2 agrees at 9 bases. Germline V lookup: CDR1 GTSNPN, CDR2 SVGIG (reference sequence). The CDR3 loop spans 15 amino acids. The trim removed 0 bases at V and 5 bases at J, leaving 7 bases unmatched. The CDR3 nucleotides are TGTGCCTGGAGTGTACGGCGGGGGGGCCCCGAGACCCAGTACTTC. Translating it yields CAWSVRRGGPETQYF.

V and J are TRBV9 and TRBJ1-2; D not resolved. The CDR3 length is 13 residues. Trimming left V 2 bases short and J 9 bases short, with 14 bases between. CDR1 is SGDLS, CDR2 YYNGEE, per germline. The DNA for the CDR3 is TGTGCCAGCAGCGTTGAGAGTCGTAATAGCTACACCTTC. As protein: CASSVESRNSYTF.

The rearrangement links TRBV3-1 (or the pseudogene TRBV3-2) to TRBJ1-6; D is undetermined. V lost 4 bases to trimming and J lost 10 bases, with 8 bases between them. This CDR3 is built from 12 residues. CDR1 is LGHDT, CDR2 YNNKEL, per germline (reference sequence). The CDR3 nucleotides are TGTGCCAGCAGCCTCATAGGCTCACCCCTCCACTTT. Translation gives CASSLIGSPLHF.

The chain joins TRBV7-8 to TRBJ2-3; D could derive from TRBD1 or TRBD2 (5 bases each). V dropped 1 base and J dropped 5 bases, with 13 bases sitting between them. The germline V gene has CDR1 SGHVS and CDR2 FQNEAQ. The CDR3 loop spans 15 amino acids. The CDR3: CASSLDFSGQDTQYF. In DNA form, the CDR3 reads TGTGCCAGCAGCTTAGACTTTTCGGGGCAAGATACGCAGTATTTT. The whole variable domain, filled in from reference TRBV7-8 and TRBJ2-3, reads GAGVSQSPRYKVAKRGQDVALRCDPISGHVSLFWYQQALGQGPEFLTYFQNEAQLDKSGLPSDRFFAERPEGSVSTLKIQRTQQEDSAVYLCASSLDFSGQDTQYFGPGTRLTVL.

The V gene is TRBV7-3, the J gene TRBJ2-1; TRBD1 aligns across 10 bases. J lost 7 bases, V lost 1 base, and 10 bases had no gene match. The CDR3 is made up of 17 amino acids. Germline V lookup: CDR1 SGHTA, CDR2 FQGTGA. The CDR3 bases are TGTGCCAGCAGCTTAAGGGCCGGGACAGGGGTGGGGAATGAGCAGTTCTTC. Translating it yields CASSLRAGTGVGNEQFF.

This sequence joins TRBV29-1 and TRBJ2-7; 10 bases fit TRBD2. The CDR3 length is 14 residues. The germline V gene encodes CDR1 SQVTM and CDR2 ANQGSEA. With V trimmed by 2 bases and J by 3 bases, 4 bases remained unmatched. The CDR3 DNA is TGCAGCGTTGAAACTAGCGGGACCCTCTACGAGCAGTACTTC. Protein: CSVETSGTLYEQYF.

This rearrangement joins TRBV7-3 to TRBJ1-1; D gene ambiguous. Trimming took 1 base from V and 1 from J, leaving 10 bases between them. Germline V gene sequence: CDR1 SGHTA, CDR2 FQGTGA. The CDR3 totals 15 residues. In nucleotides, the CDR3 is TGTGCCAGCAGCTTAAGTGGCGGGTCGAACACTGAAGCTTTCTTT. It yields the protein CASSLSGGSNTEAFF.

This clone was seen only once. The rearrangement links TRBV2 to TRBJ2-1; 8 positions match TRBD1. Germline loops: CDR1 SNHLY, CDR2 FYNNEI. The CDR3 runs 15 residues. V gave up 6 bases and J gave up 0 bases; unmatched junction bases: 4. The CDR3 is CASSRQGPSYNEQFF. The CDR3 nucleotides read TGTGCCAGCAGCAGACAGGGGCCCTCCTACAATGAGCAGTTCTTC.

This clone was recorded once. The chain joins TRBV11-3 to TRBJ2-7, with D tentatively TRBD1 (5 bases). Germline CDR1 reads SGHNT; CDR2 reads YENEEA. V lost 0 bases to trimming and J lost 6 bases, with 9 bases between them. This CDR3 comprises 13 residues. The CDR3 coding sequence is TGTGCCAGCAGCTTAGATCCCCAGGGCGAGCAGTACTTC. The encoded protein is CASSLDPQGEQYF.

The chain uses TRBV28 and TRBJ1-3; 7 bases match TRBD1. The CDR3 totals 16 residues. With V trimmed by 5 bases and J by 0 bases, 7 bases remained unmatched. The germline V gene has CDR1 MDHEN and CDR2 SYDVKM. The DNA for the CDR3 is TGTGCCAGCAGTCTGAGCGGGACAGCCTCTGGAAACACCATATATTTT. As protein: CASSLSGTASGNTIYF.

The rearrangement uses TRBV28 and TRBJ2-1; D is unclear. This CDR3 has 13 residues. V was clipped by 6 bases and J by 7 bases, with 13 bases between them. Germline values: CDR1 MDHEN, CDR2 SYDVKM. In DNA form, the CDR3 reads TGTGCCAGCAGATTTTCCCACAGTAATGAGCAGTTCTTC. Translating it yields CASRFSHSNEQFF. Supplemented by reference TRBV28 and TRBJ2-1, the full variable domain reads DVKVTQSSRYLVKRTGEKVFLECVQDMDHENMFWYRQDPGLGLRLIYFSYDVKMKEKGDIPEGYSVSREKKERFSLILESASTNQTSMYLCASRFSHSNEQFFGPGTRLTVL.

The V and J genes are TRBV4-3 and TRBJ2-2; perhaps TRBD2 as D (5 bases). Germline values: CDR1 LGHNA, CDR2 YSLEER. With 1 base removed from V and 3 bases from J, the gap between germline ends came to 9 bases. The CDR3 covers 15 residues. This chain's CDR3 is CASSQGLLDTGELFF. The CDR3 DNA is TGCGCCAGCAGCCAAGGACTACTAGACACCGGGGAGCTGTTTTTT.

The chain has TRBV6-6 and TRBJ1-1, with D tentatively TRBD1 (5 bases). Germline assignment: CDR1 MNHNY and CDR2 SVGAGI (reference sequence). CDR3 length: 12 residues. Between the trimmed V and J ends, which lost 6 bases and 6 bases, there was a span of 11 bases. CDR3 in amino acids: CASSHGTAEAFF. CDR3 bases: TGTGCCAGCAGCCACGGGACGGCTGAAGCTTTCTTT.

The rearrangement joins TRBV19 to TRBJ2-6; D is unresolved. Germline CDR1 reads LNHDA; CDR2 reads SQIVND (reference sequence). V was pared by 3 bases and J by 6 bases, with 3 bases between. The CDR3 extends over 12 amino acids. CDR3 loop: CASSIAANVLTF. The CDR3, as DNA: TGTGCCAGTAGTATCGCGGCCAACGTCCTGACTTTC. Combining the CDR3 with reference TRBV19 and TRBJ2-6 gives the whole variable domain DGGITQSPKYLFRKEGQNVTLSCEQNLNHDAMYWYRQDPGQGLRLIYYSQIVNDFQKGDIAEGYSVSREKKESFPLTVTSAQKNPTAFYLCASSIAANVLTFGAGSRLTVL.

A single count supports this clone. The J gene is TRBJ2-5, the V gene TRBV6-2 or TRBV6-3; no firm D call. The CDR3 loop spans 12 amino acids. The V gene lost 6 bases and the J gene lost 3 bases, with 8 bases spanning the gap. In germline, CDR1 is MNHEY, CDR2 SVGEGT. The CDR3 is CASSALEETQYF. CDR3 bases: TGTGCCAGCAGCGCGTTGGAAGAGACCCAGTACTTC.

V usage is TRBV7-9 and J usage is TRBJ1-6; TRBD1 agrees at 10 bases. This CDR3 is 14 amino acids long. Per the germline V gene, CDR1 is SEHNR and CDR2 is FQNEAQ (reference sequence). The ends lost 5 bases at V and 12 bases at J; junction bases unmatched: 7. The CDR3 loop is CASSRGTGEKPLHF. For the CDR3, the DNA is TGTGCCAGCAGCAGGGGGACAGGGGAGAAACCCCTCCACTTT.

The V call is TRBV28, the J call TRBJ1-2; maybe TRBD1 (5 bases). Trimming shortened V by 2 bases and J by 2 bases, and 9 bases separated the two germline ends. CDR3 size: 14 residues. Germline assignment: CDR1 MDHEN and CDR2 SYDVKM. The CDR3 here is CASSLSWGNYGYTF. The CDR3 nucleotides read TGTGCCAGCAGTTTAAGTTGGGGGAACTATGGCTACACCTTC.

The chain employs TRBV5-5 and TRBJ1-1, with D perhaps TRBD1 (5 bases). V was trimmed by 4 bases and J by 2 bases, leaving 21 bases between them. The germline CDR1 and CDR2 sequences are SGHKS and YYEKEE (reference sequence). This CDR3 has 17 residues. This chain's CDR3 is CASSKNRNDRTNTEAFF. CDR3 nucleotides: TGTGCCAGCAGCAAAAACCGAAATGACAGAACCAACACTGAAGCTTTCTTT. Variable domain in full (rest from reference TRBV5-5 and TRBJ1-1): DAGVTQSPTHLIKTRGQQVTLRCSPISGHKSVSWYQQVLGQGPQFIFQYYEKEERGRGNFPDRFSARQFPNYSSELNVNALLLGDSALYLCASSKNRNDRTNTEAFFGQGTRLTVV.

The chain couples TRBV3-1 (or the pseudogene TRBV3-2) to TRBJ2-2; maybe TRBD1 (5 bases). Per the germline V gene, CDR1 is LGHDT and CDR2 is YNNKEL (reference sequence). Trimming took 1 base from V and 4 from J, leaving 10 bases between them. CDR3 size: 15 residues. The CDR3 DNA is TGTGCCAGCAGCCAAGGGGCAGGGTTCACCGGGGAGCTGTTTTTT. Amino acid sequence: CASSQGAGFTGELFF.

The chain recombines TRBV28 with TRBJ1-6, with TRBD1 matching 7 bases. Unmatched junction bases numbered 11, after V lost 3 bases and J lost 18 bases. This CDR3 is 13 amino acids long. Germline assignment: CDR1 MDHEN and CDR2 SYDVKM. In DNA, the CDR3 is TGTGCCAGCAGTTTCCCCGGGACAGAATTTGGCCACTTT. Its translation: CASSFPGTEFGHF.

CDR3 sequence: CANQGNYGYTF. The CDR3 DNA follows: TGTGCCAACCAGGGTAACTATGGCTACACCTTC. The V gene is TRBV28, the J gene TRBJ1-2, with D perhaps TRBD1 (5 bases). This CDR3 comprises 11 residues. The germline CDR1 and CDR2 sequences are MDHEN and SYDVKM. Trimming left V 10 bases short and J 1 base short, with 7 bases between.

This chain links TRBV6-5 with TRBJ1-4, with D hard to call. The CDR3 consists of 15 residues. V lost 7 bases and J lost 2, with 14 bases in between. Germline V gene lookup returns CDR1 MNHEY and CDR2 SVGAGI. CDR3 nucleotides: TGTGCCAGCAATAGGGTGATGGGGACTAATGAAAAACTGTTTTTT. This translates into CASNRVMGTNEKLFF.